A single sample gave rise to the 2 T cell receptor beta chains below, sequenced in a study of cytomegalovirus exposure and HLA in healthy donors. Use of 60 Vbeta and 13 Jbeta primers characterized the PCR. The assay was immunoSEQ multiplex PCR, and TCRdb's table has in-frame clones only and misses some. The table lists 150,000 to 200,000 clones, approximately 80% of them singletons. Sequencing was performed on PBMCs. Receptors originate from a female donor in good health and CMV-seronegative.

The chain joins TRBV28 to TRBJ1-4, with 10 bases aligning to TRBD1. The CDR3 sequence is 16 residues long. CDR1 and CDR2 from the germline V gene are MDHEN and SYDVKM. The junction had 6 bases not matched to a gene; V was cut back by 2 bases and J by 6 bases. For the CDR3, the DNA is TGTGCCAGCAGTTTACAGAGACAGGGGGCTTATGAAAAACTGTTTTTT. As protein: CASSLQRQGAYEKLFF.

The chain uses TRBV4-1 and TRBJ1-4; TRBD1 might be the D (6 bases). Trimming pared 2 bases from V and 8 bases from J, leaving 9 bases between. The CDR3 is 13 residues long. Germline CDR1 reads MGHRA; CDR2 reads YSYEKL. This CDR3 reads CASSQLQGEKLFF. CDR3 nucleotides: TGCGCCAGCAGCCAACTACAGGGAGAAAAACTGTTTTTT.